This TCR beta chain came from a study of T-cell memory formation after mild COVID-19 (dated by TCRdb to 2020 to 2023). About the full investigation: TCR sequence clusters from the two donors were found to be largely donor specific. The cohort comprised two young, previously healthy adult volunteers, one female and one male. T-cell clones expanding and contracting after mild COVID-19 in a couple of donors were tracked by longitudinal TCRalpha and TCRbeta repertoire sequencing. What the study reported, not specific to this receptor: Clones contracting from day 15 to 85 had balanced CD4/CD8 phenotypes, while a second wave expanding from day 15 to 37 was biased towards CD4+. Contracting CD4+ clones were located mainly in the CM and EM memory subsets, whereas CD8+ clones were found to be enriched in EMRA. Whether the second-wave clones peaking on day 37 were SARS-CoV-2 specific was not confirmed. Only a couple of mild cases were covered by the study, and larger cohorts that include severe cases with pre-infection samples were considered necessary. Some responding clones were found in pre-infection memory, which suggests that pre-existing cross-reactive memory T cells took part in the SARS-CoV-2 response.

Ficoll-Paque density gradient centrifugation was the method used to isolate PBMCs. This clonotype was found a few times. No antigen is known for it. The record has no base qualities; no much larger clone is one base away. TCRdb shows the sequencer as Illumina NovaSeq 6000. cDNA libraries for TCRalpha and TCRbeta were prepared by 5'RACE using constant-segment primers, with sample barcodes and unique molecular identifiers added. RNA was extracted from every sample with Trizol reagent. The libraries were amplified in two PCR steps, and the second step added a second sample barcode and Illumina TruSeq adapters. The libraries were sequenced on an Illumina NovaSeq using 2 x 150 bp paired-end reads. Processing in the source paper ran as follows. The reads were demultiplexed and collapsed into UMI-guided consensus sequences using migec v1.2.7. With mixcr v2.1.11, UMI consensuses were aligned to TRA and TRB V and J templates and assembled into clonotypes. A clonotype was counted as expanded or contracted only when both edgeR and NoisET called the clonotype significant, with the noise models trained on biological replicates. For edgeR calls, the cutoffs were a false discovery rate-adjusted p below 0.01 and a log2 fold-change threshold of 1. As an exploratory analysis of dynamics, PCA with hierarchical clustering was applied to max-normalized trajectories of the 1000 most abundant clonotypes. Each responding clone was given a CD4 or CD8 phenotype based on the CD4+ and CD8+ repertoires, which had been sequenced separately. Through fastp at Q25 and MiXCR, TCRdb rebuilt clones from the public reads, retaining in-frame beta chains. Every entry covers one CDR3 protein and lists the most common genes and DNA from its rows. The V and J calls shown here were made by TCRdb, not taken from the authors' results. This sample has 84,000 or so distinct CDR3 sequences in its table, and approximately 15% of those were observed once. The ten biggest clones cover 31% of the sample.

V loses 7 bases, J loses 6 bases, and the germline ends lie 28 bases apart. The germline V gene (reference sequence) provides CDR1 SEHNR and CDR2 FQNEAQ. From the cysteine through the phenylalanine, the CDR3 covers 18 amino acids. Of the read, only the CDR3 DNA is kept; its 54 bases are in frame from base 1. The sequence was obtained from an adult woman who had mild COVID-19 (a few samples of this study predate the infection). The sample titles of this study are shuffled in the database, so cell type and time point are left out; the donor was told from shared clones. The sample comprised PBMCs or a T cell subset sorted from them (not recorded which). This receptor chain uses TRBV7-9 and TRBJ2-1; the D region is possibly TRBD1 or TRBD2, each matching across 5 bases. The sequence in DNA is TGTGCCAGCACCCCCGGGAAATTAACGGGGCGATCGGGCAATGAGCAGTTCTTC. Its protein is CASTPGKLTGRSGNEQFF.